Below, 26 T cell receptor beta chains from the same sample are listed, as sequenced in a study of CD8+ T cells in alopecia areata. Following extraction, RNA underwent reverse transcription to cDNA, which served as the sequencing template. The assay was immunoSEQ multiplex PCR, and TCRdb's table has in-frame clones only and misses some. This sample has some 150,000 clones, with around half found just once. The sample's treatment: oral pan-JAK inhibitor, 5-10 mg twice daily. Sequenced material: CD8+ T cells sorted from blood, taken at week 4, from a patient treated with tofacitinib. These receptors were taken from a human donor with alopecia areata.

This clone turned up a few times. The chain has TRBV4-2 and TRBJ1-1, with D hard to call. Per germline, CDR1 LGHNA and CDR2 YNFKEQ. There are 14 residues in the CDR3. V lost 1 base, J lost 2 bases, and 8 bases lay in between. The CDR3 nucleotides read TGTGCCAGCAGCCAAGTCCTACTTAACACTGAAGCTTTCTTT. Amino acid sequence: CASSQVLLNTEAFF.

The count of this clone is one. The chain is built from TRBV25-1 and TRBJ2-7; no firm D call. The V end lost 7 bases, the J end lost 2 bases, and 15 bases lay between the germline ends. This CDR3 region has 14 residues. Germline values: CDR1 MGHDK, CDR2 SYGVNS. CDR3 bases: TGTGCCAGCATCCCATCTGAGGTTACCTACGAGCAGTACTTC. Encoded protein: CASIPSEVTYEQYF.

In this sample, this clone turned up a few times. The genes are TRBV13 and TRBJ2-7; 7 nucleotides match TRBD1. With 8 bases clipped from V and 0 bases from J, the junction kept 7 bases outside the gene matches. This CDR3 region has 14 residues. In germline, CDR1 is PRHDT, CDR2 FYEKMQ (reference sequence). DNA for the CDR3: TGTGCCAGCTCGACAGGGCGGAGCTCCTACGAGCAGTACTTC. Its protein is CASSTGRSSYEQYF.

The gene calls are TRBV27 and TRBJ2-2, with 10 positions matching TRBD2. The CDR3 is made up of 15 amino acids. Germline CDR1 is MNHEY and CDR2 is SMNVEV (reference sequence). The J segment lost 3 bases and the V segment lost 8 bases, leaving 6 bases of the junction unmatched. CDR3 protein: CASSTSGSYTGELFF. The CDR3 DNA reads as TGTGCCAGCTCGACTAGCGGGTCCTACACCGGGGAGCTGTTTTTT.

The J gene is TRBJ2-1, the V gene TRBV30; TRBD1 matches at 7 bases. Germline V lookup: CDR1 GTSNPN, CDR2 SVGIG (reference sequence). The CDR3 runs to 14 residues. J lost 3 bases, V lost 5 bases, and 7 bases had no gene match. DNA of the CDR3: TGTGCCTGGCACAGGGGCGCTGGCTACAATGAGCAGTTCTTC. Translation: CAWHRGAGYNEQFF. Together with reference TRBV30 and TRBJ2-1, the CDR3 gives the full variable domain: SQTIHQWPATLVQPVGSPLSLECTVEGTSNPNLYWYRQAAGRGLQLLFYSVGIGQISSEVPQNLSASRPQDRQFILSSKKLLLSDSGFYLCAWHRGAGYNEQFFGPGTRLTVL.

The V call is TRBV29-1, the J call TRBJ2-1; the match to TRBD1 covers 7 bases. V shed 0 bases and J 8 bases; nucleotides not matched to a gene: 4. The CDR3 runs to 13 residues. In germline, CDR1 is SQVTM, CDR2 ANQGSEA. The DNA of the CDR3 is TGCAGCGTTGAAGAACCCAGGGGGTATGAGCAGTTCTTC. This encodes CSVEEPRGYEQFF.

The CDR3 nucleotides are TGTGCCAGCAGCGCCTTCGACGGGAACACTGAAGCTTTCTTT. Translated, it gives CASSAFDGNTEAFF. The V call is TRBV9, the J call TRBJ1-1; D unclear. Trimming stripped 3 bases from V and 1 base from J, with 10 bases between. Looked up from germline, CDR1 is SGDLS and CDR2 is YYNGEE. The CDR3 has 14 amino acids.

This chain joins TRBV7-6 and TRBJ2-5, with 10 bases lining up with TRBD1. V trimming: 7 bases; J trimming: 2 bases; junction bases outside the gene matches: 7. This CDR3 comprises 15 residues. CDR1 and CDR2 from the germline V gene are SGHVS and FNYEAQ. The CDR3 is CASTSDRGRQETQYF. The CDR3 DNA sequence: TGTGCCAGCACCTCTGACAGGGGGCGGCAAGAGACCCAGTACTTC. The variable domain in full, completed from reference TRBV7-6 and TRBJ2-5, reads GAGVSQSPRYKVTKRGQDVALRCDPISGHVSLYWYRQALGQGPEFLTYFNYEAQQDKSGLPNDRFSAERPEGSISTLTIQRTEQRDSAMYRCASTSDRGRQETQYFGPGTRLLVL.

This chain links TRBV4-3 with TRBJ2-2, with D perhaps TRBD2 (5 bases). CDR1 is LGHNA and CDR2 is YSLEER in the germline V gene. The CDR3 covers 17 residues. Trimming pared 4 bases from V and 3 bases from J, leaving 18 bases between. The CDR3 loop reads CASSPTSGKAYTGELFF. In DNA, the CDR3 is TGCGCCAGCAGCCCGACATCGGGAAAGGCGTACACCGGGGAGCTGTTTTTT.

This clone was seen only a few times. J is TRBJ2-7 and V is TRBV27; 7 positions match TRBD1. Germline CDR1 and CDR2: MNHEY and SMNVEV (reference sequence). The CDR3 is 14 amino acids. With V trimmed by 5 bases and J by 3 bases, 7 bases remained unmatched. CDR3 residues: CASSPGQAFYEQYF. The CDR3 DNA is TGTGCCAGCAGTCCTGGACAGGCGTTCTACGAGCAGTACTTC.

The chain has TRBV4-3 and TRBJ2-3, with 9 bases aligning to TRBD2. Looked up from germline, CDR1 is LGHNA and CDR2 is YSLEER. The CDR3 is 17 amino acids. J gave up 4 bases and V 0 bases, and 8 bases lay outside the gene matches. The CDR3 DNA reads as TGCGCCAGCAGCCAAGATCTGGGACTAGCATCCCCAGATACGCAGTATTTT. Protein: CASSQDLGLASPDTQYF.

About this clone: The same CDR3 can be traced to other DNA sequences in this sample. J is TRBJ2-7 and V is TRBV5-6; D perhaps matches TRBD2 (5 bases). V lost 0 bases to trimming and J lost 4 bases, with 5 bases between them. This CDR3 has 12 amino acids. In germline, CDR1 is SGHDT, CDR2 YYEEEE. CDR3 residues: CASSLERYEQYF. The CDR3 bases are TGTGCCAGCAGCTTGGAGCGGTACGAGCAGTACTTC.

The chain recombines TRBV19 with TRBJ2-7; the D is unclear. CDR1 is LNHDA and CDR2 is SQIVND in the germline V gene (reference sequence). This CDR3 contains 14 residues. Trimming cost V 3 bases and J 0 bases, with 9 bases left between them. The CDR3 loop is CASSMRRSSYEQYF. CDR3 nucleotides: TGTGCCAGTAGTATGAGGAGAAGCTCCTACGAGCAGTACTTC.

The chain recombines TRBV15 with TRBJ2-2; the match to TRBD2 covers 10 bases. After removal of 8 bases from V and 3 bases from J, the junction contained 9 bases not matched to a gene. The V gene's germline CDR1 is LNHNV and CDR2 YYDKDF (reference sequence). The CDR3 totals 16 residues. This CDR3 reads CATAPAGGPDTGELFF. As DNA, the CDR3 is TGTGCCACCGCCCCAGCGGGGGGGCCGGACACCGGGGAGCTGTTTTTT.

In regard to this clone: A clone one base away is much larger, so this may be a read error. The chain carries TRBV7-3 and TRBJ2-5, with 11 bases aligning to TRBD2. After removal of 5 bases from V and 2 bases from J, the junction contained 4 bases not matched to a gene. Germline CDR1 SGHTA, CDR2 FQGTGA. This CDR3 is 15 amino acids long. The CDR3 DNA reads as TGTGCCAGCAGCCCACTAGCGGGGGAGCAAGAGACCCAGTACTTC. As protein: CASSPLAGEQETQYF. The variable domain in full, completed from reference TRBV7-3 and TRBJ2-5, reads GAGVSQTPSNKVTEKGKYVELRCDPISGHTALYWYRQSLGQGPEFLIYFQGTGAADDSGLPNDRFFAVRPEGSVSTLKIQRTERGDSAVYLCASSPLAGEQETQYFGPGTRLLVL.

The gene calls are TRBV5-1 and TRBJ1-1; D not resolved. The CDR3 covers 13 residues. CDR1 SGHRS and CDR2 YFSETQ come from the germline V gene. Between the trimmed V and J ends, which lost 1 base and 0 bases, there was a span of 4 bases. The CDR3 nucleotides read TGCGCCAGCAGCTTGACTATGAACACTGAAGCTTTCTTT. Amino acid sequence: CASSLTMNTEAFF.

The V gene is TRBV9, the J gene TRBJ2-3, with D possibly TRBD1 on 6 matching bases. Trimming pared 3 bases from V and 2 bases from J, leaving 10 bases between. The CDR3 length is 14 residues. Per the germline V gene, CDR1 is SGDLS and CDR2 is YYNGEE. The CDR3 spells CASSDRVYTDTQYF. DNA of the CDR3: TGTGCCAGCAGCGACAGGGTATACACAGATACGCAGTATTTT.

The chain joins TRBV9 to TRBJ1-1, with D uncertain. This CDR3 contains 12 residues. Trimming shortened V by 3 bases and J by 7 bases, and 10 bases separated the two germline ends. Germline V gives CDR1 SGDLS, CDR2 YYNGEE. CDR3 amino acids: CASSATENEAFF. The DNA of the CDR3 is TGTGCCAGCAGCGCCACGGAGAATGAAGCTTTCTTT.

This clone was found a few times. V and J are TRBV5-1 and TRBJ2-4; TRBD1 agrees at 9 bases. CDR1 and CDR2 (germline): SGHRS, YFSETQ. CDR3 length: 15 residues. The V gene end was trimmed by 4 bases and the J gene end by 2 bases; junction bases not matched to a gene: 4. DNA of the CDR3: TGCGCCAGCAGCCAGGGACAGGGTACCAAAAACATTCAGTACTTC. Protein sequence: CASSQGQGTKNIQYF.

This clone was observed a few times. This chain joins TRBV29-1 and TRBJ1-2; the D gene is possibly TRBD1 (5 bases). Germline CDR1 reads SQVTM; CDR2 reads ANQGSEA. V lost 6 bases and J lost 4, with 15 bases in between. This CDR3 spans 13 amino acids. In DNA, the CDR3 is TGCAGCGTCGTCCCTCAGGGCTCCTATGGCTACACCTTC. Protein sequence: CSVVPQGSYGYTF. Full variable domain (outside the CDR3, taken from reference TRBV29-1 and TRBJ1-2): SAVISQKPSRDICQRGTSLTIQCQVDSQVTMMFWYRQQPGQSLTLIATANQGSEATYESGFVIDKFPISRPNLTFSTLTVSNMSPEDSSIYLCSVVPQGSYGYTFGSGTRLTVV.

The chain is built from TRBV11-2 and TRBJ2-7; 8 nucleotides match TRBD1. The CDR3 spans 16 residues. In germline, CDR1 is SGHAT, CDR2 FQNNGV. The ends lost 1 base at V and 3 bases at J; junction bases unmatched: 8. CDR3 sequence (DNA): TGTGCCAGCAGCTTAGTAACAGGGGGGTCCTTCTACGAGCAGTACTTC. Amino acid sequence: CASSLVTGGSFYEQYF.

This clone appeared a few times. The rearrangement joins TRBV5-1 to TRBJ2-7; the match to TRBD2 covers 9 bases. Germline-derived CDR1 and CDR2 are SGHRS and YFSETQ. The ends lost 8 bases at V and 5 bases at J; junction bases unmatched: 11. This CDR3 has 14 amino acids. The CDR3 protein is CASARTQRGDEQYF. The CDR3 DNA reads TGCGCCAGTGCAAGAACCCAGCGGGGGGACGAGCAGTACTTC.

This CDR3 reads CASSFLGQGDYGYTF. The CDR3 DNA is TGTGCCAGCAGCTTCCTCGGACAGGGGGACTATGGCTACACCTTC. The chain uses TRBV13 and TRBJ1-2, with 10 bases aligning to TRBD1. This CDR3 has 15 residues. CDR1 and CDR2 from the germline V gene are PRHDT and FYEKMQ (reference sequence). V lost 3 bases and J lost 3; bases outside the gene matches: 4.

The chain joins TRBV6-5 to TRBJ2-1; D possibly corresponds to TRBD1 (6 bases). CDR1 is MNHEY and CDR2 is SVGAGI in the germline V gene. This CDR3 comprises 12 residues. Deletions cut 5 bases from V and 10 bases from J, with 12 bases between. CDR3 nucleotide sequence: TGTGCCAGCAGTAACACCGGGACAGAGCAGTTCTTC. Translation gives CASSNTGTEQFF.

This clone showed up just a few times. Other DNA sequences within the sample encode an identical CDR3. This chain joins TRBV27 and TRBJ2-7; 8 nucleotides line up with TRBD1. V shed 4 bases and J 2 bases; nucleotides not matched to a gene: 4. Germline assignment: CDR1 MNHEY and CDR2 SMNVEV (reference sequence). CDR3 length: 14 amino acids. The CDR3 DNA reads TGTGCCAGCAGTTCAACAGGGGGAGCCTACGAGCAGTACTTC. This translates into CASSSTGGAYEQYF.

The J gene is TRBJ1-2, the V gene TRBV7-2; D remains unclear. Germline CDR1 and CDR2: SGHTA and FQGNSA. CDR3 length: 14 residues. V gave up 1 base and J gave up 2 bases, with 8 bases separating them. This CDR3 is CASSLVEINYGYTF. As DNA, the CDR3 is TGTGCCAGCAGCTTAGTCGAAATAAACTATGGCTACACCTTC.